The 7 T cell receptor beta chains given below trace back to one sample, sequenced in a study of beta chain features in type 1 diabetes. What was sequenced were expressed TCRB transcripts, since all of the isolated RNA had been reverse transcribed. Produced via immunoSEQ multiplex PCR; TCRdb's table is partial and in-frame only. In the table there are about 930,000 clones, under 20% of which are singletons. The sample was naive CD4+ T cells from blood. The receptors here all came from a young woman in good health.

This clone was counted only a few times. V and J are TRBV6-1 and TRBJ2-2, with 8 bases aligning to TRBD2. The germline CDR1 and CDR2 sequences are MNHNS and SASEGT. This CDR3 contains 15 residues. Trimming at V came to 6 bases and at J to 7 bases, leaving 10 bases not matched to a gene. CDR3 nucleotide sequence: TGTGCCAGCAGCCCCGGGGGGGGCAGCGACGGGGAGCTGTTTTTT. This sequence encodes CASSPGGGSDGELFF.

This clone was observed a handful of times. The J gene is TRBJ2-7, the V gene TRBV28; 10 nucleotides line up with TRBD1. V lost 8 bases, J lost 4 bases, and 17 bases stayed unmatched. The CDR3 is 17 residues long. Germline lookup yields CDR1 MDHEN and CDR2 SYDVKM. This chain's CDR3 is CASPPAAATGGVYEQYF. The CDR3 nucleotides read TGTGCCAGCCCTCCCGCCGCGGCGACAGGGGGCGTTTACGAGCAGTACTTC.

This clone turned up a few times. This chain uses TRBV6-6 with TRBJ2-6; D call uncertain. The germline V gene has CDR1 MNHNY and CDR2 SVGAGI (reference sequence). The CDR3 consists of 13 residues. The V end lost 5 bases, the J end lost 4 bases, and 6 bases lay between the germline ends. The DNA for the CDR3 is TGTGCCAGCAGTATCCTAGGGGCCAACGTCCTGACTTTC. Encoded protein: CASSILGANVLTF.

V usage is TRBV7-3 and J usage is TRBJ1-1; 7 nucleotides line up with TRBD1. The CDR3 runs 14 residues. V trimming: 2 bases; J trimming: 1 base; junction bases outside the gene matches: 1. The germline CDR1 and CDR2 sequences are SGHTA and FQGTGA. The CDR3 protein is CASSLDRENTEAFF. CDR3 nucleotide sequence: TGTGCCAGCAGCTTAGACAGGGAGAACACTGAAGCTTTCTTT.

The V and J genes are TRBV5-6 and TRBJ2-3; D may be TRBD1 (6 bases). V lost 4 bases to trimming and J lost 4 bases, with 16 bases between them. The CDR3 sequence is 15 residues long. The germline V gene encodes CDR1 SGHDT and CDR2 YYEEEE. The CDR3: CASSLQQGRSDTQYF. CDR3 nucleotide sequence: TGTGCCAGCAGCCTGCAACAGGGTCGCTCAGATACGCAGTATTTT.

The chain employs TRBV7-3 and TRBJ2-2, with D maybe TRBD2 (5 bases). Trimming left V 5 bases short and J 4 bases short, with 14 bases between. CDR3 length equals 15 residues. Germline V gives CDR1 SGHTA, CDR2 FQGTGA. As DNA, the CDR3 is TGTGCCAGCAGCCCCCCGGGGTCGGGCACCGGGGAGCTGTTTTTT. This sequence encodes CASSPPGSGTGELFF.

The chain carries TRBV10-2 and TRBJ1-1, with D perhaps TRBD1 (5 bases). Trimming cost V 4 bases and J 1 base, with 16 bases left between them. The CDR3 sequence is 16 residues long. CDR1 and CDR2 (germline): WSHSY, SAAADI. The DNA of the CDR3 is TGCGCCAGCAGTGTAATTTGGCAGGGAAGGAACACTGAAGCTTTCTTT. Encoded protein: CASSVIWQGRNTEAFF.